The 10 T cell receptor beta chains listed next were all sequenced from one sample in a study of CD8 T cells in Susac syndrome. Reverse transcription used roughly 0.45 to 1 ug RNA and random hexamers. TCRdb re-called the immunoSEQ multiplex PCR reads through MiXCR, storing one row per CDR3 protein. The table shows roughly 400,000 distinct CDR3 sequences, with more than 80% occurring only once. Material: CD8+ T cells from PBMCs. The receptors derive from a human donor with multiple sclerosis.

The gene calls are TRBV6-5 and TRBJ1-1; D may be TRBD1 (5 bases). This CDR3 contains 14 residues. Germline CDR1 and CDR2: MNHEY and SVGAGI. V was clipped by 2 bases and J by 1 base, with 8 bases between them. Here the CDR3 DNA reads TGTGCCAGCAGTTACACTGACAGGAACACTGAAGCTTTCTTT. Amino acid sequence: CASSYTDRNTEAFF.

The CDR3, as DNA: TGTGCCTGCGCCAGGGGGGAAACCTACGAGCAGTACTTC. Its protein product is CACARGETYEQYF. This chain joins TRBV30 and TRBJ2-7, with TRBD1 as a possible D gene (7 bases). Germline CDR1 is GTSNPN and CDR2 is SVGIG (reference sequence). Trimming removed 6 bases from V and 2 bases from J, with 14 bases in between. CDR3 length equals 13 residues.

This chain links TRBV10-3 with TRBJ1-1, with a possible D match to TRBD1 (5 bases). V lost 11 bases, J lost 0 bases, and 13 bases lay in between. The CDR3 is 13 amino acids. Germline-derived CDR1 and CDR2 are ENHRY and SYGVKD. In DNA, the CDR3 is TGTGCCTCCCGGGGGATTATGAACACTGAAGCTTTCTTT. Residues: CASRGIMNTEAFF.

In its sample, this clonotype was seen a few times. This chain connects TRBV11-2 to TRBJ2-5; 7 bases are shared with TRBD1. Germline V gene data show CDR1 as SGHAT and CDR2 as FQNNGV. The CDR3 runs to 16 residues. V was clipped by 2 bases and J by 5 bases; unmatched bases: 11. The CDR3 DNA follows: TGTGCCAGCAGCTTACCCGACAGGGCCCCCCGCGAGACCCAGTACTTC. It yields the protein CASSLPDRAPRETQYF.

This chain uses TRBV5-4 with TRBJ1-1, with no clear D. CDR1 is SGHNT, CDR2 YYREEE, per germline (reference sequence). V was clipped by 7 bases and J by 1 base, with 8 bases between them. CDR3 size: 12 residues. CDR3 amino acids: CASGGPNTEAFF. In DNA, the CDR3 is TGTGCCAGCGGTGGGCCGAACACTGAAGCTTTCTTT. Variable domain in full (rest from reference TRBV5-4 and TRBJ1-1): ETGVTQSPTHLIKTRGQQVTLRCSSQSGHNTVSWYQQALGQGPQFIFQYYREEENGRGNFPPRFSGLQFPNYSSELNVNALELDDSALYLCASGGPNTEAFFGQGTRLTVV.

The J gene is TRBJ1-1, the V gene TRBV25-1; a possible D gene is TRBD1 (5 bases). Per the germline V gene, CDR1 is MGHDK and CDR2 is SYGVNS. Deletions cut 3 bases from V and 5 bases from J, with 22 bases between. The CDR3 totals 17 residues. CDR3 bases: TGTGCCAGCAGTGACATATTGGGAGACAGAAAGGGAACTGAAGCTTTCTTT. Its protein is CASSDILGDRKGTEAFF.

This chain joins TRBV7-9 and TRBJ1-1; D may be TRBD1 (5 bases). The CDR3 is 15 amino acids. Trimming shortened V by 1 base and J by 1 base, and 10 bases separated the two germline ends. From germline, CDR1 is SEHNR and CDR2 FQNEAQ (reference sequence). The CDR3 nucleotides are TGTGCCAGCAGCTTAGAGGTTGGGGCGAACACTGAAGCTTTCTTT. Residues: CASSLEVGANTEAFF.

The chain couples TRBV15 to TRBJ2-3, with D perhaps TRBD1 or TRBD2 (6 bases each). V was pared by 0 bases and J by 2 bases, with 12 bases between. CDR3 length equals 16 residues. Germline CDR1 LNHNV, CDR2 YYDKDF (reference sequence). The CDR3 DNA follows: TGTGCCACCAGCAGAGAGGCGGGACAAGCCACAGATACGCAGTATTTT. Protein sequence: CATSREAGQATDTQYF.

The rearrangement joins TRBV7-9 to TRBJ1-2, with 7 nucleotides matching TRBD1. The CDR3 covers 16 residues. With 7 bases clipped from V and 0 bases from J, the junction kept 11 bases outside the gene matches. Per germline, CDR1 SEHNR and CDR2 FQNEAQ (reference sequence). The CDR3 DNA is TGTGCCAGCAACCGGCCGTTAGGGACAGCTAACTATGGCTACACCTTC. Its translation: CASNRPLGTANYGYTF.

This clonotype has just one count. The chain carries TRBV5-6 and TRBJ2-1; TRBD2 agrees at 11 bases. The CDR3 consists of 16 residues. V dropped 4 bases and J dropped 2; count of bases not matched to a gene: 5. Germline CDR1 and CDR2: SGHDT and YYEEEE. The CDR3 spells CASSVRLAGPYNEQFF. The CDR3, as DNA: TGTGCCAGCAGCGTAAGACTAGCGGGACCCTACAATGAGCAGTTCTTC.